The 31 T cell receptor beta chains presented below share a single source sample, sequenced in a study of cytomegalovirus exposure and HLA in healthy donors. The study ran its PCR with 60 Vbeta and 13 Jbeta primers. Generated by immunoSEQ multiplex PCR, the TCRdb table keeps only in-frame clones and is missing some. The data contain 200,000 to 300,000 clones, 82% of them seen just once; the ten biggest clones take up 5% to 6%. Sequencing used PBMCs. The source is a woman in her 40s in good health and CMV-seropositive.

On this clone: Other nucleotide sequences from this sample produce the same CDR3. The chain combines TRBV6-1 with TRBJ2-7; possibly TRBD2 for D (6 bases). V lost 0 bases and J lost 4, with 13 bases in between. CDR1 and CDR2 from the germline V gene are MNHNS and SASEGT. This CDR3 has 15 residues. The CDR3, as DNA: TGTGCCAGCAGTGAAGCTAGCGGAACGACTTACGAGCAGTACTTC. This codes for CASSEASGTTYEQYF.

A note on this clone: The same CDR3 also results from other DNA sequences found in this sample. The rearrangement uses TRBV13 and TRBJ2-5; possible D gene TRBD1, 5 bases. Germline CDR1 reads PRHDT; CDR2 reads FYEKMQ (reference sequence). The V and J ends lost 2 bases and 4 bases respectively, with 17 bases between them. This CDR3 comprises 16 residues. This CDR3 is CASSLYRRARGETQYF. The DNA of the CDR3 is TGTGCCAGCAGCTTATACCGCAGGGCAAGAGGAGAGACCCAGTACTTC.

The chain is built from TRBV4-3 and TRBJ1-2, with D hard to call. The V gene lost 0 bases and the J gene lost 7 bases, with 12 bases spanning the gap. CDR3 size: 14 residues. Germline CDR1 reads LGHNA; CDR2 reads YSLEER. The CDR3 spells CASSQDLVAAGYTF. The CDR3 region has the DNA TGCGCCAGCAGCCAAGATCTGGTAGCGGCTGGCTACACCTTC.

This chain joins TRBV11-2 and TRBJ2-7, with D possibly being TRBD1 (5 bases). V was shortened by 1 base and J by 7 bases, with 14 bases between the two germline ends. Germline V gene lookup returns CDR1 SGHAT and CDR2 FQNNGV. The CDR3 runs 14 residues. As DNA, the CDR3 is TGTGCCAGCAGCTTAGGGACAACTACATATGAGCAGTACTTC. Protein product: CASSLGTTTYEQYF.

CDR3 DNA: TGCGCCAGCAGCTTAACCTTACAGGGGACTAACTATGGCTACACCTTC. Its protein is CASSLTLQGTNYGYTF. The chain carries TRBV5-1 and TRBJ1-2; 7 bases fit TRBD1. The V segment lost 2 bases and the J segment 0 bases; nucleotides outside the gene matches: 7. The CDR3 sequence is 16 residues long. CDR1 and CDR2 (germline): SGHRS, YFSETQ.

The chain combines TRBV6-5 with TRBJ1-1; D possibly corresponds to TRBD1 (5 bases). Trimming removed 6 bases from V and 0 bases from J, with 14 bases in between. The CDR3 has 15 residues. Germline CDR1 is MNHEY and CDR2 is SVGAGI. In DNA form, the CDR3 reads TGTGCCAGCAGCGGCCGGACGGACATGAACACTGAAGCTTTCTTT. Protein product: CASSGRTDMNTEAFF.

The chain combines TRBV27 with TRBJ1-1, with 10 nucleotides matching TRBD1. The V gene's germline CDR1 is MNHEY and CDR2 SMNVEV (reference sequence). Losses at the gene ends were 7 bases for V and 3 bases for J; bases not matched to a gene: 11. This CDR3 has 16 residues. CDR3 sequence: CASKGQGRGGYTEAFF. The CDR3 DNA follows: TGTGCCAGCAAGGGACAGGGGAGGGGAGGGTACACTGAAGCTTTCTTT.

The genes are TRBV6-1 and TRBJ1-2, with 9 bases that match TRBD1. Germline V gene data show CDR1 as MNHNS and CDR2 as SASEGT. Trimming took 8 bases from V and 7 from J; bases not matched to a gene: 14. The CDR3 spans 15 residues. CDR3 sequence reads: CASQSSGTGWGGYTF. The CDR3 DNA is TGTGCCAGCCAATCGTCCGGGACAGGGTGGGGTGGCTACACCTTC.

In DNA form, the CDR3 reads TGTGCCAGCAGCTTGGCAGGGGGTGGCTCTGGAAACACCATATATTTT. This codes for CASSLAGGGSGNTIYF. The V gene is TRBV5-5, the J gene TRBJ1-3; 7 bases map to TRBD1. There are 16 residues in the CDR3. Germline V gives CDR1 SGHKS, CDR2 YYEKEE (reference sequence). V trimming: 0 bases; J trimming: 0 bases; junction bases outside the gene matches: 3.

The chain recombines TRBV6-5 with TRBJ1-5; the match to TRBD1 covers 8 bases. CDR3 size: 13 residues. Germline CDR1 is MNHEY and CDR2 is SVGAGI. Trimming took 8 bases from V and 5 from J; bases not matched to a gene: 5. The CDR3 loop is CASRGQAYQPQHF. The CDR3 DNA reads TGTGCCAGCCGGGGACAGGCCTATCAGCCCCAGCATTTT.

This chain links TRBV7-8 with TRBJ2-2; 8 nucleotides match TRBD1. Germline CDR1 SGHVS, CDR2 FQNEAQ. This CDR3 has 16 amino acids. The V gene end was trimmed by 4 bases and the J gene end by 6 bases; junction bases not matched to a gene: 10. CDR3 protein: CASSYENRGIPGELFF. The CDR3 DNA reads TGTGCCAGCAGCTATGAAAACAGGGGGATCCCCGGGGAGCTGTTTTTT.

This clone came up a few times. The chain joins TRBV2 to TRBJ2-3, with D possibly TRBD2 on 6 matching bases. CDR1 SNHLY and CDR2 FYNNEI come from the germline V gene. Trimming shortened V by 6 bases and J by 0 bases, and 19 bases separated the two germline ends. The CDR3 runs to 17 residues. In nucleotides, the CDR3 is TGTGCCAGCAGGGAAAAGCATAGCGGCCTGAGCACAGATACGCAGTATTTT. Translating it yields CASREKHSGLSTDTQYF.

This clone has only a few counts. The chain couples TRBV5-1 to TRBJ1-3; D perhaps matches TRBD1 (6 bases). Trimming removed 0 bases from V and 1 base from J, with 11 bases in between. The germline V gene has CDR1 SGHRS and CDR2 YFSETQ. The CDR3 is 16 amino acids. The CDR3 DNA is TGCGCCAGCAGCTTGGAAGGACAGCCTTCTGGAAACACCATATATTTT. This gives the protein CASSLEGQPSGNTIYF.

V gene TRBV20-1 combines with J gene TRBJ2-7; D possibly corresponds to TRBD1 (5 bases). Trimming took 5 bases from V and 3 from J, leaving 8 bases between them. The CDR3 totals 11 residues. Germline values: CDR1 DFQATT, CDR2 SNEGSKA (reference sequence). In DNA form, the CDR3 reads TGCAGTGCTCGGACAAGCTACGAGCAGTACTTC. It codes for CSARTSYEQYF.

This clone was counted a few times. The DNA of the CDR3 is TGTGCTGCGAACAGGGAAAGTAACGAGCAGTACTTC. As protein: CAANRESNEQYF. J is TRBJ2-7 and V is TRBV30, with a tentative D call TRBD1 (6 bases). This CDR3 region has 12 residues. Per the germline V gene, CDR1 is GTSNPN and CDR2 is SVGIG (reference sequence). Together with reference TRBV30 and TRBJ2-7, the CDR3 gives the full variable domain: SQTIHQWPATLVQPVGSPLSLECTVEGTSNPNLYWYRQAAGRGLQLLFYSVGIGQISSEVPQNLSASRPQDRQFILSSKKLLLSDSGFYLCAANRESNEQYFGPGTRLTVT.

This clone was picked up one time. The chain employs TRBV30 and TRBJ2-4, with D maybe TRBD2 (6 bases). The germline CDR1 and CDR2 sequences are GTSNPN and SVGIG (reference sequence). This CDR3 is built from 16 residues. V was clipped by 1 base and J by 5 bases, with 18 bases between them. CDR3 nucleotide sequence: TGTGCCTGGAGTGGGACTAACACGGCGAGTGAAAACATTCAGTACTTC. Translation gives CAWSGTNTASENIQYF.

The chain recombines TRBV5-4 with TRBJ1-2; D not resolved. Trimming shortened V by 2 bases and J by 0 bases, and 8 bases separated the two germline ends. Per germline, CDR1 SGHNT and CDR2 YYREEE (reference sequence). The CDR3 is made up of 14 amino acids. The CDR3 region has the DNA TGTGCCAGCAGCTTCTGGAGGGCTAACTATGGCTACACCTTC. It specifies CASSFWRANYGYTF.

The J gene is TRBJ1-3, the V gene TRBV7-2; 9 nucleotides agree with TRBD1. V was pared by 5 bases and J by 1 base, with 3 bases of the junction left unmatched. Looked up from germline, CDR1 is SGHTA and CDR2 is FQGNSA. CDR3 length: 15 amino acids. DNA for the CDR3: TGTGCCAGCAGCCGGGACAGGGCTTCTGGAAACACCATATATTTT. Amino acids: CASSRDRASGNTIYF.

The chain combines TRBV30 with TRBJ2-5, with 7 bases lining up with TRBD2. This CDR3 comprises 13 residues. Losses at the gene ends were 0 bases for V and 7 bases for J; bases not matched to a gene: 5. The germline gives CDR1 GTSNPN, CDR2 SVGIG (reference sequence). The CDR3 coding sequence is TGTGCCTGGAGTGTAGCGGGGCGGGGGACCCAGTACTTC. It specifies CAWSVAGRGTQYF.

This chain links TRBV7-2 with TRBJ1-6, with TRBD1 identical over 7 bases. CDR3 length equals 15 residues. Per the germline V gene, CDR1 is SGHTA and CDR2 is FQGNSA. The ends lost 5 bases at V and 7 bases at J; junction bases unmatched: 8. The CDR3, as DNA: TGTGCCAGCAGCAGTCGGACAGGTCAAAATTCACCCCTCCACTTT. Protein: CASSSRTGQNSPLHF.

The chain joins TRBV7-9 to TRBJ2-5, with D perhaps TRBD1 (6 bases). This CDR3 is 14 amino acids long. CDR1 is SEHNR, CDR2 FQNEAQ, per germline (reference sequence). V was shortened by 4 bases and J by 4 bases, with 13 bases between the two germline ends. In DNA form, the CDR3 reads TGTGCCAGCAGCTCGAACCAGGGGAGAGAGACCCAGTACTTC. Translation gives CASSSNQGRETQYF. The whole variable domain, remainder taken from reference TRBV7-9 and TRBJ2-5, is DTGVSQNPRHKITKRGQNVTFRCDPISEHNRLYWYRQTLGQGPEFLTYFQNEAQLEKSRLLSDRFSAERPKGSFSTLEIQRTEQGDSAMYLCASSSNQGRETQYFGPGTRLLVL.

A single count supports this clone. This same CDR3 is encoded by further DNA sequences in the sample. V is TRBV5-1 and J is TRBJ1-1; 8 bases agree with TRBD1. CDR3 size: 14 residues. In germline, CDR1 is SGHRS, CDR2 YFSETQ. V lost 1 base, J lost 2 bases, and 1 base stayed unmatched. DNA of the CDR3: TGCGCCAGCAGCTTGTCAGGGGGCAACACTGAAGCTTTCTTT. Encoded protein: CASSLSGGNTEAFF.

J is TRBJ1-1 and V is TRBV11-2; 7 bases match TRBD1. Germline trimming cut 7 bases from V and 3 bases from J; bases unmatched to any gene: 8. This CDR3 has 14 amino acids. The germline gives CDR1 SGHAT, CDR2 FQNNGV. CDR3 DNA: TGTGCCAGCACTAAGGACAGGTCGGACACTGAAGCTTTCTTT. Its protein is CASTKDRSDTEAFF. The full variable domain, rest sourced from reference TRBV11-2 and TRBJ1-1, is EAGVAQSPRYKIIEKRQSVAFWCNPISGHATLYWYQQILGQGPKLLIQFQNNGVVDDSQLPKDRFSAERLKGVDSTLKIQPAKLEDSAVYLCASTKDRSDTEAFFGQGTRLTVV.

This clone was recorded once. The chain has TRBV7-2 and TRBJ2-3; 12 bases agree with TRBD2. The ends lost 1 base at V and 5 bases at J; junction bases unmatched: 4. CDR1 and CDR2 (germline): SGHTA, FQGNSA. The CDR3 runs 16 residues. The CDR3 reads CASSLGLAGVEDTQYF. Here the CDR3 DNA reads TGTGCCAGCAGCTTAGGACTAGCGGGAGTGGAAGATACGCAGTATTTT.

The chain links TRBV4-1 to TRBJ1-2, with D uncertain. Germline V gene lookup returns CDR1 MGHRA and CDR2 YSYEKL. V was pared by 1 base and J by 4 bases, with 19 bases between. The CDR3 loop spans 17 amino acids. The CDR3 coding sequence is TGCGCCAGCAGCCAAGGATCCGCAGGCTCCAGCTTCTATGGCTACACCTTC. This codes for CASSQGSAGSSFYGYTF.

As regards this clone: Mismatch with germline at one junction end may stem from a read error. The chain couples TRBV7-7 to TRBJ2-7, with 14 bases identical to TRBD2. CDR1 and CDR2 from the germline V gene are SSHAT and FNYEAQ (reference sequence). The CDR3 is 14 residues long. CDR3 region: CASSLGLAGDEQYF. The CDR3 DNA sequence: TGTGCTAGCAGCCTGGGACTAGCGGGAGACGAGCAGTACTTC.

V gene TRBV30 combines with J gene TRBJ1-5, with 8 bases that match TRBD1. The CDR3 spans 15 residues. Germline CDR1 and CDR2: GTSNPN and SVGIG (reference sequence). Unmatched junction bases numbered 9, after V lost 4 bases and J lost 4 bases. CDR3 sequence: CAWTQGARGNQPQHF. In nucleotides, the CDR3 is TGTGCCTGGACCCAGGGGGCGCGAGGGAATCAGCCCCAGCATTTT.

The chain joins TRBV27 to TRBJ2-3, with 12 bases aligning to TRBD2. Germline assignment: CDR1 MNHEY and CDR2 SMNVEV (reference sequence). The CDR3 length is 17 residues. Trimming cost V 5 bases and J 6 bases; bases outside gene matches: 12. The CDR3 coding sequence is TGTGCCAGCAGTCCTGGACTAGCGGGGTTGACCACGGATACGCAGTATTTT. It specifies CASSPGLAGLTTDTQYF.

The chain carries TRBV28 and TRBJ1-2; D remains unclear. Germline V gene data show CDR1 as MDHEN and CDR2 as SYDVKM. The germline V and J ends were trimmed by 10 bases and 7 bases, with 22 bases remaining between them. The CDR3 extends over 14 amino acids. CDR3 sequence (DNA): TGTGCCACCCTTAGAACCCAAATAATCGCTGGCTACACCTTC. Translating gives CATLRTQIIAGYTF.

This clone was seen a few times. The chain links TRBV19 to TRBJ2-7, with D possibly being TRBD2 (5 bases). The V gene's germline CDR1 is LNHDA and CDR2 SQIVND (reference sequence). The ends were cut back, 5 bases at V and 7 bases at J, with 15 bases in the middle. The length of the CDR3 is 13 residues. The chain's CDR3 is CASSDPLREEQYF. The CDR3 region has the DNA TGTGCCAGTAGTGACCCCCTCCGGGAAGAGCAGTACTTC.

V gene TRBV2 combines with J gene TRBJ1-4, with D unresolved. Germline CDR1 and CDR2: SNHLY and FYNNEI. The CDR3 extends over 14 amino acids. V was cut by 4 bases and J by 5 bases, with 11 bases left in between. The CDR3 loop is CASSVLDSNEKLFF. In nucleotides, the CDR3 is TGTGCCAGCAGTGTATTGGACTCCAATGAAAAACTGTTTTTT.